This TCR beta chain originates from a study of CD8 T cells in Susac syndrome. Germline V gives CDR1 MDHEN, CDR2 SYDVKM. Trimming cost V 4 bases and J 5 bases; bases outside gene matches: 2. The CDR3 loop spans 13 amino acids. TEMRA cells underwent FACS enrichment and CD8+ and CD4+ T cells underwent negative isolation. Reverse transcription of 0.5 to 1 ug RNA was performed with random hexamers. The method of amplification for TCR beta CDR3 was immunoSEQ multiplex PCR, covering 54 Vbeta and 13 Jbeta. MiXCR, run by TCRdb on the immunoSEQ multiplex PCR reads, gives a single entry per CDR3 protein. The sample consists of some 120,000 distinct CDR3 sequences, about 93% of them appearing once.

The origin of this receptor is a human donor with Susac syndrome. The chain carries TRBV28 and TRBJ2-5; TRBD1 aligns across 9 bases. Sequencing used CD8+ T cells from PBMCs. The CDR3 spells CASSWTGDETQYF. The CDR3 bases are TGTGCCAGCAGTTGGACAGGGGACGAGACCCAGTACTTC. The complete variable domain, with remaining parts taken from reference TRBV28 and TRBJ2-5, reads DVKVTQSSRYLVKRTGEKVFLECVQDMDHENMFWYRQDPGLGLRLIYFSYDVKMKEKGDIPEGYSVSREKKERFSLILESASTNQTSMYLCASSWTGDETQYFGPGTRLLVL.